Shown below are 14 T cell receptor beta chains from a single sample sequenced in a study of blood T cell repertoires in COVID-19. Libraries were prepared by immunoSEQ multiplex PCR; TCRdb keeps only in-frame clonotypes and omits some of them. The sample records some 200,000 clones, roughly four fifths being singletons. Sequenced: peripheral blood. Source of these receptors: a woman aged 40 to 50 with acute or convalescent COVID-19.

The V call is TRBV5-1, the J call TRBJ2-2, with 9 bases that match TRBD1. The CDR3 has 15 amino acids. Germline CDR1 and CDR2: SGHRS and YFSETQ. V gave up 5 bases and J gave up 7 bases; unmatched junction bases: 9. CDR3 region: CASSFGTGFDGELFF. The CDR3 nucleotides read TGCGCCAGCAGTTTCGGGACAGGGTTCGACGGGGAGCTGTTTTTT.

On this clone itself: Other nucleotide sequences in the sample specify the same CDR3. The CDR3: CASSLSGGEQYF. CDR3 nucleotide sequence: TGTGCCAGCAGCCTCTCAGGGGGCGAGCAGTACTTC. This rearrangement joins TRBV7-3 to TRBJ2-7, with 7 bases aligning to TRBD1. CDR1 and CDR2 (germline): SGHTA, FQGTGA. The ends lost 5 bases at V and 6 bases at J; junction bases unmatched: 4. There are 12 residues in the CDR3.

The gene calls are TRBV20-1 and TRBJ1-2; D gene ambiguous. Per germline, CDR1 DFQATT and CDR2 SNEGSKA (reference sequence). V was pared by 1 base and J by 5 bases, with 2 bases between. The CDR3 consists of 10 residues. The CDR3 spells CSARAYGYTF. The CDR3 bases are TGCAGTGCTAGAGCATATGGCTACACCTTC.

The V and J genes are TRBV5-1 and TRBJ2-1; D might be TRBD1 (5 bases). The CDR3 is 13 amino acids. CDR1 and CDR2 from the germline V gene are SGHRS and YFSETQ. The V and J ends lost 0 bases and 6 bases respectively, with 7 bases between them. Written as DNA, the CDR3 is TGCGCCAGCAGCTTGGTAGGGGTCAATGAGCAGTTCTTC. Protein sequence: CASSLVGVNEQFF.

V and J are TRBV7-8 and TRBJ2-7, with 7 bases that match TRBD1. The CDR3 runs 13 residues. V was clipped by 5 bases and J by 3 bases; unmatched bases: 4. The germline CDR1 and CDR2 sequences are SGHVS and FQNEAQ. CDR3 protein: CASSTDRVYEQYF. The CDR3 nucleotides read TGTGCCAGCAGCACCGACAGGGTCTACGAGCAGTACTTC.

This clone turned up a few times. The V and J genes are TRBV2 and TRBJ2-1; D gene unclear. Germline lookup yields CDR1 SNHLY and CDR2 FYNNEI. The CDR3 has 12 residues. V gave up 5 bases and J gave up 6 bases, with 8 bases separating them. CDR3 residues: CASSLEANEQFF. The CDR3 DNA follows: TGTGCCAGCAGTCTCGAAGCCAATGAGCAGTTCTTC. Filled out from reference TRBV2 and TRBJ2-1, the complete variable domain reads EPEVTQTPSHQVTQMGQEVILRCVPISNHLYFYWYRQILGQKVEFLVSFYNNEISEKSEIFDDQFSVERPDGSNFTLKIRSTKLEDSAMYFCASSLEANEQFFGPGTRLTVL.

This chain links TRBV6-5 with TRBJ1-1; 8 bases line up with TRBD1. The J segment lost 5 bases and the V segment lost 4 bases, leaving 6 bases of the junction unmatched. The CDR3 has 14 amino acids. CDR1 is MNHEY and CDR2 is SVGAGI in the germline V gene. The CDR3 coding sequence is TGTGCCAGCAGTTTTACAGGGGGTGGAACTGAAGCTTTCTTT. Protein product: CASSFTGGGTEAFF.

This sequence joins TRBV5-1 and TRBJ1-1, with D hard to call. The germline V gene has CDR1 SGHRS and CDR2 YFSETQ. The germline V and J ends were trimmed by 0 bases and 0 bases, with 6 bases remaining between them. The CDR3 sequence is 14 residues long. The CDR3, as DNA: TGCGCCAGCAGCTTGGACGGGATGAACACTGAAGCTTTCTTT. This encodes CASSLDGMNTEAFF.

The chain uses TRBV7-9 and TRBJ1-6; D remains ambiguous. This CDR3 has 14 residues. Trimming cost V 3 bases and J 10 bases, with 13 bases left between them. The germline CDR1 and CDR2 sequences are SEHNR and FQNEAQ (reference sequence). In nucleotides, the CDR3 is TGTGCCAGCAGCTTTCAGTCTCCGTTATCACCCCTCCACTTT. This codes for CASSFQSPLSPLHF.

The chain employs TRBV7-9 and TRBJ1-6, with a weak D call TRBD1 (6 bases). The germline CDR1 and CDR2 sequences are SEHNR and FQNEAQ (reference sequence). V was clipped by 6 bases and J by 6 bases, with 9 bases between them. The CDR3 has 13 amino acids. The CDR3 region is CASSRQANSPLHF. The CDR3 bases are TGTGCCAGCAGTCGACAGGCTAATTCACCCCTCCACTTT.

The chain links TRBV6-6 to TRBJ2-7; tentatively, D is TRBD2 (5 bases). Germline values: CDR1 MNHNY, CDR2 SVGAGI (reference sequence). This CDR3 comprises 15 residues. The V and J ends lost 4 bases and 5 bases respectively, with 18 bases between them. In nucleotides, the CDR3 is TGTGCCAGCAGTTCTTTATGGGCTAGCACCGACGAGCAGTACTTC. Translated: CASSSLWASTDEQYF.

For this clone: This sample includes further DNA sequences coding for the same CDR3. V usage is TRBV23-1 and J usage is TRBJ2-7; D perhaps matches TRBD2 (5 bases). TRBV23-1 is an ORF; its function is uncertain. Trimming shortened V by 7 bases and J by 1 base, and 23 bases separated the two germline ends. CDR3 length: 17 residues. The CDR3 region has the DNA TGCGCCAGCACCCGACCGTCGGGGATGTGGGTATCCTACGAGCAGTACTTC. It specifies CASTRPSGMWVSYEQYF.

The chain couples TRBV5-4 to TRBJ1-1; a weak D match, TRBD1 (5 bases). Germline assignment: CDR1 SGHNT and CDR2 YYREEE (reference sequence). Trimming shortened V by 4 bases and J by 1 base, and 11 bases separated the two germline ends. The CDR3 runs 14 residues. For the CDR3, the DNA is TGTGCCAGCAGCAACCGACAGACGAACACTGAAGCTTTCTTT. The encoded protein is CASSNRQTNTEAFF. Full variable domain (remainder filled in from reference TRBV5-4 and TRBJ1-1): ETGVTQSPTHLIKTRGQQVTLRCSSQSGHNTVSWYQQALGQGPQFIFQYYREEENGRGNFPPRFSGLQFPNYSSELNVNALELDDSALYLCASSNRQTNTEAFFGQGTRLTVV.

The chain links TRBV7-9 to TRBJ2-3; possible D gene TRBD2, 6 bases. The CDR3 consists of 16 residues. The V gene's germline CDR1 is SEHNR and CDR2 FQNEAQ (reference sequence). The germline V and J ends were trimmed by 5 bases and 2 bases, with 17 bases remaining between them. The CDR3 sequence is CASSKLIRRATDTQYF. CDR3 sequence (DNA): TGTGCCAGCAGCAAGCTTATCAGGAGGGCCACAGATACGCAGTATTTT.